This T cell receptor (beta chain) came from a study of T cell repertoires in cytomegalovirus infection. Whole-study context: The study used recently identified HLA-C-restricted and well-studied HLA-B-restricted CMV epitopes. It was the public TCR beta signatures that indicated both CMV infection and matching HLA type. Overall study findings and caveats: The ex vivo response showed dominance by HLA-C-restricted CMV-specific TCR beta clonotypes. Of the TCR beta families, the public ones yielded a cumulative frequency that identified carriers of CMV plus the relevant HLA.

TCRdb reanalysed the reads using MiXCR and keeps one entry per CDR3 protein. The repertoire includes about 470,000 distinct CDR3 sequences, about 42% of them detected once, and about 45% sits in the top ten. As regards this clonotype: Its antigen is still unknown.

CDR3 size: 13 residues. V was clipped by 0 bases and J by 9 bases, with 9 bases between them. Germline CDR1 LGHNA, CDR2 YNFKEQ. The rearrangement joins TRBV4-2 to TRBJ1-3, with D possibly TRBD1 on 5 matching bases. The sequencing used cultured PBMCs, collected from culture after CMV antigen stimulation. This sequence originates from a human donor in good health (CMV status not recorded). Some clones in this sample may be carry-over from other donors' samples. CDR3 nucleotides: TGTGCCAGCAGCCAAGAACCAGGGACCACCATATATTTT. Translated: CASSQEPGTTIYF.